The source of this T cell receptor (beta chain) is a study of blood T cells in healthy people across ages. Whole-study findings and limits: Aged donors had fewer naive CD4+ cells and lower diversity than long-lived donors. Diversity figures based on one million T cells were deemed too low.

The ends were cut back, 1 base at V and 8 bases at J, with 9 bases in the middle. Germline-derived CDR1 and CDR2 are SGHVS and FQNEAQ. The CDR3 has 13 residues. It was with a sample-barcoded 5' primer and a J-beta primer mix that a second PCR of about 6 to 12 cycles was run. TCRdb reprocessed the 5' RACE reads with MiXCR, giving one entry per CDR3 protein. The sample comprises roughly 800,000 distinct CDR3 sequences, roughly 60% of which are singletons, and approximately 23% rests with the top ten. About this clonotype: The antigen is undetermined.

V is TRBV7-8 and J is TRBJ2-1; no clear D. The receptor was isolated from a young man in good health. The sample consisted of blood. The CDR3 nucleotides read TGTGCCAGCAGCTTAGTTTTTGGGGATGAGCAGTTCTTC. Translation: CASSLVFGDEQFF.